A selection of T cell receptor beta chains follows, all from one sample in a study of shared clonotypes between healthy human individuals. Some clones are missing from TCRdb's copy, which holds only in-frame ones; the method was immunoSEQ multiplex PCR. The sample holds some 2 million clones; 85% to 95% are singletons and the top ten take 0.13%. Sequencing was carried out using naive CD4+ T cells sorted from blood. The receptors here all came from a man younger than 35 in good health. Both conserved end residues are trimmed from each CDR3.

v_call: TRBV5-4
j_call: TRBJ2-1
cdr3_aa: ASSLEGLAFNEQF

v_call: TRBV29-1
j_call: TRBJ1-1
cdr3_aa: SVGDPYGGTEAF

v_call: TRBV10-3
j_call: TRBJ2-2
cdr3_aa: AISESGQGNTGELF

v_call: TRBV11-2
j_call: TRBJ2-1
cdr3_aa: ASSHQTNRAGQF

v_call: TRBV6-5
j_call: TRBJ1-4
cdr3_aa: ASSRDREREKLF

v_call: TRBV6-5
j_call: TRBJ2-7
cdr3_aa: ASSYQGARSHEQY

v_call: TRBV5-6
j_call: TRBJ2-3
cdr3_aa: ASSLTSADTQY

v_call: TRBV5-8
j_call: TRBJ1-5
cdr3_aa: ASSLYRTGGNQPQH

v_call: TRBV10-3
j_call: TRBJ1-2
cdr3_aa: AISESGTGHYT

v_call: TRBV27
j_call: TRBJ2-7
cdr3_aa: ASSLSRGAYEQY

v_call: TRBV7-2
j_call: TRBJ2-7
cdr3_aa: ASSLDPISYEQY

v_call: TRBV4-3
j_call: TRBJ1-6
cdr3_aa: ASSQRGDRDSSPLH

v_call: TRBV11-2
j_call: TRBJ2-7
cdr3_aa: ASSGWDRVSYEQY

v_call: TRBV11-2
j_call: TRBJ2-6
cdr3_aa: ASSSESPSGANVLT

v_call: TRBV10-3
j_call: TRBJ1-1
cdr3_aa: AISEPSMNTEAF

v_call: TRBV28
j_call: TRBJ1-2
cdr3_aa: ASSFRGRRADGYT